This T cell receptor (beta chain) was documented in a study of OX40 agonist ivuxolimab in advanced cancers. The method was immunoSEQ multiplex PCR; TCRdb's version includes in-frame clones alone and lacks a portion of them. This table holds tens of thousands of clones, approximately 91% found once. This CDR3 has 16 amino acids. Germline CDR1 is KGHSH and CDR2 is LQKENI. The germline V and J ends were trimmed by 0 bases and 4 bases, with 14 bases remaining between them. Sampled blood was obtained at baseline, cycle 4 day 1, and cycle 7 day 1. The sequencing used CD4+ or CD8+ T cells sorted from blood, collected in a trial of the OX40 agonist ivuxolimab. The gene calls are TRBV18 and TRBJ2-3, with D perhaps matching TRBD2 (6 bases). The TCR comes from an adult with an advanced solid tumor such as melanoma, head and neck, liver or kidney cancer. CDR3 region: CASSPPRGARADTQYF. The CDR3 nucleotides are TGTGCCAGCTCACCACCGCGGGGTGCTCGGGCAGATACGCAGTATTTT.